Below, one T cell receptor (beta chain) is given with its context. The data were taken from a study of blood T cell repertoires in COVID-19. Germline V gene lookup returns CDR1 ENHRY and CDR2 SYGVKD. After removal of 7 bases from V and 3 bases from J, the junction contained 1 base not matched to a gene. The CDR3 is 12 residues long. The repertoire was sequenced with immunoSEQ multiplex PCR; TCRdb's copy has only in-frame clones and lacks some. Of around 480,000 clones listed, 88% were seen once; the top ten hold 10% to 15%. The chain carries TRBV10-3 and TRBJ1-1; 8 bases align to TRBD1. Input material: peripheral blood. The receptor was isolated from a woman aged 45 to 65 with COVID-19, enrolled during active disease. CDR3 DNA: TGTGCCATCAAGGGACAGGACACTGAAGCTTTCTTT. Translation gives CAIKGQDTEAFF.